This TCR beta chain comes out of a study of blood T cell repertoires in COVID-19. Background on the study: Researchers got acute and convalescent COVID-19 samples from the United States, Italy and Spain. From T cells, B-cell-depleted T cells, or PBMCs came the material, which was cDNA or gDNA.

Original analysis: Reference gene primer amplification yielded estimated nucleated cell counts. Generated by immunoSEQ multiplex PCR, the TCRdb table keeps only in-frame clones and is missing some. That table gives V, J and clone size, and the DNA gave D and trimming. Of tens of thousands of clones listed, roughly 80% are singletons. The TCR comes from an elderly woman with acute or convalescent COVID-19. What was sequenced was peripheral blood.

For the CDR3, the DNA is TGTGCCAGCAGAGTAGCGGGGGGGCGGCCAGAGACCCAGTACTTC. This sequence encodes CASRVAGGRPETQYF. The rearrangement links TRBV6-5 to TRBJ2-5; 11 bases are a match to TRBD2. Germline trimming cut 6 bases from V and 4 bases from J; bases unmatched to any gene: 7. The CDR3 is made up of 15 amino acids. The germline V gene encodes CDR1 MNHEY and CDR2 SVGAGI.